This note documents a single T cell receptor beta chain sequence. Its antigen remains unknown. This record comes from a study of T cells in Graves' hyperthyroidism and ophthalmopathy. Study-wide results and caveats: Blood samples included most of the expanded thyroid clonotypes exceeding 0.001.

Germline V lookup: CDR1 SQVTM, CDR2 ANQGSEA. The CDR3 covers 13 residues. The V end was cut by 8 bases, the J end by 0 bases, with 14 bases between. RNA transcripts were the template for amplifying TCR beta CDR3 regions. RT-PCR in the first round (using the HTBI primer set) targeted the TCR CDR3. Each CDR3 protein gets one entry after TCRdb re-called the multiplex PCR reads with MiXCR. The data show 560,000 or so distinct CDR3 sequences, roughly 46% seen once. Absence of ophthalmopathy progression within 18 months defined stable Graves' hyperthyroidism. Diagnostic assessment was based on clinical symptoms, serum thyroxine and TRAb, thyroid ultrasound and orbital computed tomography.

The sample consisted of peripheral blood or thyroid tissue (not recorded which). The chain couples TRBV29-1 to TRBJ2-7; possibly TRBD1 for D (6 bases). This receptor was identified in a woman aged 18 to 35 with Graves' hyperthyroidism. CDR3 sequence (DNA): TGCAGCTTGCTCGACAGGAGCTCCTACGAGCAGTACTTC. Translated, it gives CSLLDRSSYEQYF.